This T cell receptor beta chain comes out of a study of T cells in Graves' hyperthyroidism and ophthalmopathy. Turning to the study itself: Staff took peripheral blood when the initial diagnosis was made, before any treatment began. Study findings and constraints: From stable hyperthyroidism, ophthalmopathy was separated by a 13 V-J model. Most thyroid clonotypes with frequency above 0.001 were detected in blood.

Among the patients, aged 18 to 65, hyperthyroidism was newly diagnosed and had lasted under 2 months. There are 12 residues in the CDR3. CDR1 and CDR2 from the germline V gene are SGHNT and YYREEE (reference sequence). Between the trimmed V and J ends, which lost 0 bases and 5 bases, there was a span of 2 bases. Concerning this clonotype itself: Its antigen is not identified. A much larger clonotype is one base distant, so this may be a read error.

Template material for amplifying TCR beta CDR3 regions consisted of RNA transcripts. An initial round of RT-PCR targeting the TCR CDR3 relied on the HTBI primer set. TCRdb analysed the multiplex PCR reads with MiXCR anew, one entry per CDR3 protein. In the table there are roughly 700,000 distinct CDR3 sequences, about 35% of which are singletons. The sequence derives from a woman between 40 and 55 years old with Graves' hyperthyroidism. V is TRBV5-4 and J is TRBJ1-4; no clear D gene. The sample consisted of blood. The CDR3 DNA reads TGTGCCAGCAGCTTGGAGAATGAAAAACTGTTTTTT. Encoded protein: CASSLENEKLFF.